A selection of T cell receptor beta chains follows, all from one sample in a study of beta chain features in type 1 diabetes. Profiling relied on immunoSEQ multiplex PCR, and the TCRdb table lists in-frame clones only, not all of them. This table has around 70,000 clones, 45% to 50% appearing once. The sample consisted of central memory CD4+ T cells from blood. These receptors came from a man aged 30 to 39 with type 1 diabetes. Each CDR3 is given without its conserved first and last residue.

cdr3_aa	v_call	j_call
ASSEEAGVVNEQF	TRBV2	TRBJ2-1
ASSPGPSMQF	TRBV7-2	TRBJ2-1
ASSLGNSGSSYEQY	TRBV5-1	TRBJ2-7
ASSLGGSQSTQY	TRBV5-1	TRBJ2-3
ASSFSGTSQETQY	TRBV13	TRBJ2-5
ASSETTGGRGGYT	TRBV10-2	TRBJ1-2
ASSRSGGILSLSYEQY	TRBV7-8	TRBJ2-7
ASSESTGKGELF	TRBV10-1	TRBJ2-2
ASSMGQAINEQF	TRBV5-1	TRBJ2-1
ASSSGGGGDNEQF	TRBV6-6	TRBJ2-1
ARGAPSTDTQY	TRBV2	TRBJ2-3
ASSLVVAGGLTDTQY	TRBV5-6	TRBJ2-3
ASSEALSLRPEAF	TRBV2	TRBJ1-1
ASRPRDSGFGEQY	TRBV5-4	TRBJ2-7
ASYSGGSPYTQY	TRBV6-1	TRBJ2-3
AISGGRLAESSYNEQF	TRBV10-3	TRBJ2-1
AIKSAGNTEAF	TRBV10-3	TRBJ1-1
ASSYLGVLETQY	TRBV5-5	TRBJ2-5
ASSVRTSGGARSYEQY	TRBV11-3	TRBJ2-7
ASSPSSGDYNEQF	TRBV5-4	TRBJ2-1
ASSYPGTGGTYEQY	TRBV6-7	TRBJ2-7
ASSFASDQPQH	TRBV7-2	TRBJ1-5
ASGGQGASEQY	TRBV27	TRBJ2-7
ASSPGRPGYT	TRBV7-9	TRBJ1-2
ASTPDRGAAGELF	TRBV6-1	TRBJ2-2
ASSQSIGAKPQH	TRBV23-1	TRBJ1-5